This T cell receptor (beta chain) was recorded in a study of vaccination effects on CD4 cells after COVID-19. Following 10 days of culture, CD4+ T cells were isolated. Two-dose vaccination with either BNT162b2 or mRNA-1273 was given to the participants. Assay: immunoSEQ multiplex PCR; the TCRdb copy retains only in-frame clones and omits some. The sample shows tens of thousands of clones, 74% of them seen only once. Points on this clone: Its antigen is unidentified.

Unmatched junction bases numbered 9, after V lost 3 bases and J lost 5 bases. Germline-derived CDR1 and CDR2 are SNHLY and FYNNEI. This CDR3 region has 15 residues. Source: CD4+ T cells from PBMCs cultured without peptide, taken after COVID-19 vaccination. This chain links TRBV2 with TRBJ2-7, with TRBD1 matching over 8 bases. This receptor was taken from a human donor who received a COVID-19 vaccine. CDR3 nucleotide sequence: TGTGCCAGCAGTGATGGGCGGACAGGGACCAACGAGCAGTACTTC. Its translation is CASSDGRTGTNEQYF.